This TCR beta chain was sequenced during a study of OX40 agonist ivuxolimab in advanced cancers. Study-wide background: One patient with hepatocellular carcinoma and two with cutaneous melanoma, three in all, had partial responses. Study results and limitations: More expanded clones were seen, on average, in CD8+ T cells than in CD4+.

Blood was sampled at baseline, cycle 4 day 1, and cycle 7 day 1. V was pared by 3 bases and J by 6 bases, with 1 base of the junction left unmatched. The CDR3 sequence is 12 residues long. The germline V gene has CDR1 SGHDN and CDR2 FVKESK. The repertoire was sequenced with immunoSEQ multiplex PCR; TCRdb's copy has only in-frame clones and lacks some. The repertoire consists of about 35,000 clones, with roughly 72% occurring once and the leading ten covering around a quarter. In the case of this clone: Its antigen is unknown.

The gene calls are TRBV14 and TRBJ2-7; the match to TRBD1 covers 8 bases. The receptor comes from an adult with an advanced solid tumor such as melanoma, head and neck, liver or kidney cancer. This specimen was CD4+ or CD8+ T cells sorted from blood, taken in a trial of the OX40 agonist ivuxolimab. The CDR3 here is CASSQTGVEQYV. The CDR3 coding sequence is TGTGCCAGCAGCCAGACAGGGGTCGAGCAGTACGTC.